This T cell receptor beta chain is from a study of shared clonotypes between healthy human individuals. Whole-study context: Used for every donor were three CD4 naive, three CD4 memory, two CD8 naive and one CD8 memory plate.

Samples underwent the assay at deep level. The table came from immunoSEQ multiplex PCR; TCRdb's copy has only in-frame clones and leaves some out. The sample holds roughly 500,000 clones, less than 96% seen once. CDR1 is MDHEN, CDR2 SYDVKM, per germline. The CDR3 extends over 14 amino acids. V was clipped by 6 bases and J by 1 base; unmatched bases: 6. Sequencing was performed on naive CD4+ T cells sorted from blood. The subset denotes: CD45RA+ positively selected. The sequence was obtained from a woman in her twenties or thirties in good health. The rearrangement links TRBV28 to TRBJ2-7; 7 bases agree with TRBD1. The CDR3 spells CASRGTVPSYEQYF. CDR3 nucleotides: TGTGCCAGCAGAGGGACAGTACCATCCTACGAGCAGTACTTC.